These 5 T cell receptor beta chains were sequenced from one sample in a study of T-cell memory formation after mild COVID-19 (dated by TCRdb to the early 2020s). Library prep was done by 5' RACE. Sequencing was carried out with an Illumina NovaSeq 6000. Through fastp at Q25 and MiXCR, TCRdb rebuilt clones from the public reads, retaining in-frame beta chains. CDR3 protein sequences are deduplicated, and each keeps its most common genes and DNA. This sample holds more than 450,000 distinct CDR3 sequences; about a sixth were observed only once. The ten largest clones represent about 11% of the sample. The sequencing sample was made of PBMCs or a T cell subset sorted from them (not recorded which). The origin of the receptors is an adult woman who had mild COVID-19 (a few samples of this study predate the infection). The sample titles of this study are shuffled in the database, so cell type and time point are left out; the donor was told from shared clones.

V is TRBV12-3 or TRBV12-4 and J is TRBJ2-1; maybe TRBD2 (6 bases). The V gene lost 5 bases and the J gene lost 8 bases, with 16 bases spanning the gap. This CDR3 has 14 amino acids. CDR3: CASSLDSGGDEQFF. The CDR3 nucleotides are TGTGCCAGCAGTCTAGATAGCGGTGGCGATGAGCAGTTCTTC.

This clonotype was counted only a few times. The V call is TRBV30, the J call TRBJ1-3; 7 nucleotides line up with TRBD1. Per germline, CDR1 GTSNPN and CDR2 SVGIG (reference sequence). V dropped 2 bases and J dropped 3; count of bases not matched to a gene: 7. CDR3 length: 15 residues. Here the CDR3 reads CAWSLTGAVGNTIYF. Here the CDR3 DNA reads TGTGCCTGGAGTTTAACAGGGGCAGTTGGAAACACCATATATTTT.

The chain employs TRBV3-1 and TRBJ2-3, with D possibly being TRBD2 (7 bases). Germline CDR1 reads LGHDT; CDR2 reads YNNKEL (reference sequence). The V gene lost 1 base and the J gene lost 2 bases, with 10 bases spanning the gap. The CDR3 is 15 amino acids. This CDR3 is CASSQAGGNTDTQYF. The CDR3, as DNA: TGTGCCAGCAGCCAAGCGGGGGGCAACACAGATACGCAGTATTTT.

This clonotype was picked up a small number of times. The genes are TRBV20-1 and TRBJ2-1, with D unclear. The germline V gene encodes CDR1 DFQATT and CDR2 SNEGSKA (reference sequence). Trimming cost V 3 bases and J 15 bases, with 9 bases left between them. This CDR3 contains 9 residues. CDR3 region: CSASGWGFF. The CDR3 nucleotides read TGCAGTGCTAGCGGGTGGGGGTTCTTC.

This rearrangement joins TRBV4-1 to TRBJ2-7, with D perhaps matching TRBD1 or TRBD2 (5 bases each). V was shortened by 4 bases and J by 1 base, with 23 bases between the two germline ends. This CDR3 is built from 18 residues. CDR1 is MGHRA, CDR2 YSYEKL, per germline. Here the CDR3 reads CASSPLSQQAGMSYEQYF. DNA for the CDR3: TGCGCCAGCAGCCCCCTGAGCCAACAGGCGGGTATGTCCTACGAGCAGTACTTC.